This T cell receptor beta chain was sequenced in a study of CD8+ T cells in alopecia areata. Overall study context: In an open-label trial, patients got 5 to 10 mg tofacitinib twice daily.

Germline lookup yields CDR1 SGHTA and CDR2 FQGNSA. The CDR3 loop spans 15 amino acids. Germline trimming cut 5 bases from V and 5 bases from J; bases unmatched to any gene: 7. TCR sequencing used cDNA made by reverse transcription of extracted RNA. Assay used: immunoSEQ multiplex PCR; TCRdb lists only in-frame clones, some missing. The table has approximately 13,000 clones, approximately 60% seen once. Collected material from alopecia areata patients comprised lesional scalp punch biopsies and peripheral blood. Overall study findings and caveats: Among the cells sequenced in scalp samples are also the resident alphabeta T cells of normal skin. Researchers report lesional scalp, most notably alopecia totalis/universalis, outstripped normal scalp in clonality.

Of note for this clone: Its antigen is still unknown.

This chain connects TRBV7-2 to TRBJ2-7, with 12 bases identical to TRBD2. The specimen was skin. This clonotype was obtained from a human donor with alopecia areata. CDR3 sequence: CASSPTSGRMHEQYF. CDR3 coding DNA: TGTGCCAGCAGCCCTACTAGCGGGAGGATGCACGAGCAGTACTTC.